The rows below give T cell receptor beta chains drawn from one sample of a study of cytomegalovirus exposure and HLA in healthy donors. Clones were sequenced by immunoSEQ multiplex PCR, and TCRdb holds only the in-frame ones, with some missing. Among approximately 140,000 clones listed, over 60% were seen once. What was sequenced was PBMCs. These receptors all stem from an older woman in good health and CMV-seronegative. Both conserved end residues are part of each CDR3. D genes are given only for firm matches. Only part of the rows carry a size: once, few, many, or a class if the clone is expanded.

clone_size	v_call	j_call	d_call	cdr3_aa	cdr3_nt
once	TRBV7-2	TRBJ2-5	TRBD2	CASSARLAGGPMAQYF	TGTGCCAGCAGCGCCCGACTAGCGGGAGGGCCAATGGCCCAGTACTTC
many	TRBV4-3	TRBJ1-2	-	CASSQDQATGYTF	TGCGCCAGCAGCCAAGATCAGGCCACCGGCTACACCTTC
-	TRBV7-2	TRBJ2-6	-	CASSLGGGTGANVLTF	TGTGCCAGCAGCTTAGGTGGGGGCACTGGGGCCAACGTCCTGACTTTC
-	TRBV7-6	TRBJ2-5	TRBD1	CASSLGLGTVQETQYF	TGTGCCAGCAGCTTAGGCCTCGGGACAGTTCAAGAGACCCAGTACTTC
-	TRBV19	TRBJ1-4	-	CASSITGLNEKLFF	TGTGCCAGTAGTATTACAGGATTAAATGAAAAACTGTTTTTT
few	TRBV2	TRBJ1-5	-	CASSRGGRANQPQHF	TGTGCCAGCAGTCGTGGGGGGAGGGCGAATCAGCCCCAGCATTTT
-	TRBV5-4	TRBJ2-6	TRBD1	CASSSGTGSSGANVLTF	TGTGCCAGCAGCTCCGGGACAGGGAGCTCTGGGGCCAACGTCCTGACTTTC
few	TRBV7-9	TRBJ2-2	TRBD2	CASSPGGTGELFF	TGTGCCAGCAGCCCGGGGGGCACCGGGGAGCTGTTTTTT
-	TRBV28	TRBJ2-7	TRBD2	CASNLGLAREQYF	TGTGCCAGCAACCTTGGACTAGCGAGAGAGCAGTACTTC
-	TRBV10-3	TRBJ1-2	TRBD1	CAISEAGTGNGYTF	TGTGCCATCAGTGAGGCCGGGACAGGGAATGGCTACACCTTC
few	TRBV14	TRBJ2-5	-	CASSQGPRRETQYF	TGTGCCAGCAGCCAAGGACCCAGGAGGGAGACCCAGTACTTC
few	TRBV7-8	TRBJ2-3	-	CATNPSTGFRDTQYF	TGTGCCACCAACCCGTCCACAGGGTTCAGAGATACGCAGTATTTT